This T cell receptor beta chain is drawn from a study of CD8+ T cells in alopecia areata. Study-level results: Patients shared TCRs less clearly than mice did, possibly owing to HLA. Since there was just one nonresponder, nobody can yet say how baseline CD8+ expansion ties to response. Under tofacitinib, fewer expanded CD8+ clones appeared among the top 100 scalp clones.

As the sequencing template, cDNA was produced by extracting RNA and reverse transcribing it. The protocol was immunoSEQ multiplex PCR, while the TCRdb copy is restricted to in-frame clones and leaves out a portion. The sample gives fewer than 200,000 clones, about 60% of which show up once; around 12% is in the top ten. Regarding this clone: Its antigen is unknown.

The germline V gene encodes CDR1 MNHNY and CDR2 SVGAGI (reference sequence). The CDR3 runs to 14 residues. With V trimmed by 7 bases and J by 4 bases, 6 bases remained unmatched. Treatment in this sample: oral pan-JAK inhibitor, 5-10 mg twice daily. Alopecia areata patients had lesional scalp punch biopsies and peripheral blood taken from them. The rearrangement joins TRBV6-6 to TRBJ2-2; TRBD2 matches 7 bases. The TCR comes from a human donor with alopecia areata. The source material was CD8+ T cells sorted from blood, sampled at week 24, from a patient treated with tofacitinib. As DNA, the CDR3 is TGTGCCAGCAAGGGAGGGGAGGTCACCGGGGAGCTGTTTTTT. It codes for CASKGGEVTGELFF.